A single sample is the source of the 11 T cell receptor beta chains below, sequenced in a study of T-cell memory formation after mild COVID-19. TCRdb re-called the 5' RACE reads with MiXCR, one entry per CDR3 protein. The sample carries roughly 260,000 distinct CDR3 sequences, roughly 15% recorded once. What was sequenced was PBMCs or a T cell subset sorted from them (not recorded which). The receptors stem from a man between 18 and 35 years old who had mild COVID-19 (a few samples of this study predate the infection). Cell type and time point are not known.

This clonotype was detected a few times. This sequence joins TRBV6-6 and TRBJ1-2, with D perhaps matching TRBD1 (5 bases). Per the germline V gene, CDR1 is MNHNY and CDR2 is SVGAGI (reference sequence). Trimming shortened V by 7 bases and J by 5 bases, and 11 bases separated the two germline ends. The CDR3 sequence is 12 residues long. Written as DNA, the CDR3 is TGTGCCAGCACTCTTGGGGGGTATGGCTACACCTTC. Its protein product is CASTLGGYGYTF.

The chain couples TRBV5-1 to TRBJ1-1, with a weak D call TRBD1 (5 bases). Germline V lookup: CDR1 SGHRS, CDR2 YFSETQ. The ends were cut back, 0 bases at V and 0 bases at J, with 12 bases in the middle. The CDR3 has 16 residues. CDR3 amino acids: CASSLGPRGVNTEAFF. The DNA of the CDR3 is TGCGCCAGCAGCTTGGGGCCCCGAGGGGTGAACACTGAAGCTTTCTTT.

This clonotype came up a few times. The chain employs TRBV12-3 or TRBV12-4 and TRBJ2-1, with 7 nucleotides matching TRBD1. V lost 3 bases to trimming and J lost 8 bases; unmatched junction nucleotides: 16. The CDR3 has 17 amino acids. CDR3 DNA: TGTGCCAGCAGTTTGACGAGTTATGAGGGGGCGTTGGATGAGCAGTTCTTC. The encoded protein is CASSLTSYEGALDEQFF.

V gene TRBV20-1 combines with J gene TRBJ1-1; D remains unclear. In germline, CDR1 is DFQATT, CDR2 SNEGSKA (reference sequence). The V end lost 3 bases, the J end lost 1 base, and 6 bases lay between the germline ends. The CDR3 loop spans 12 amino acids. As DNA, the CDR3 is TGCAGTGCTAGCAACACGAACACTGAAGCTTTCTTT. Translated: CSASNTNTEAFF.

As for this clonotype: With a much larger clone just one base away, this may be a read error. This chain uses TRBV12-3 or TRBV12-4 with TRBJ2-3; 9 bases map to TRBD2. Trimming cost V 5 bases and J 4 bases; bases outside gene matches: 7. This CDR3 spans 15 amino acids. In nucleotides, the CDR3 is TGTGCCAGCAGTCAAGGCGGGAGGGGGCCAGATACGCAGTATTTT. It yields the protein CASSQGGRGPDTQYF.

The chain has TRBV28 and TRBJ2-1; D unresolved. Germline CDR1 and CDR2: MDHEN and SYDVKM. The CDR3 has 13 amino acids. V was cut by 6 bases and J by 6 bases, with 12 bases left in between. The CDR3 protein is CASRRWTVNEQFF. The CDR3 DNA follows: TGTGCCAGCAGACGTTGGACGGTCAATGAGCAGTTCTTC.

The chain has TRBV4-3 and TRBJ1-2; possible D gene TRBD1, 5 bases. This CDR3 has 20 residues. From germline, CDR1 is LGHNA and CDR2 YSLEER. V lost 1 base to trimming and J lost 6 bases, with 30 bases between them. CDR3 sequence (DNA): TGCGCCAGCAGCCAAGGGCGGATCGGGAGGGACGGCGGACTTTCGGATGGCTACACCTTC. Its protein product is CASSQGRIGRDGGLSDGYTF.

This chain uses TRBV7-2 with TRBJ2-7, with D perhaps TRBD1 (5 bases). The length of the CDR3 is 14 residues. V lost 2 bases and J lost 0, with 8 bases in between. The germline gives CDR1 SGHTA, CDR2 FQGNSA. CDR3 loop: CASSLTGDSYEQYV. As DNA, the CDR3 is TGTGCCAGCAGCTTAACAGGAGACTCCTACGAGCAGTACGTC.

The chain has TRBV3-1 and TRBJ1-4; a possible D gene is TRBD1 (5 bases). Trimming pared 4 bases from V and 4 bases from J, leaving 7 bases between. CDR3 length: 13 amino acids. Per germline, CDR1 LGHDT and CDR2 YNNKEL (reference sequence). In DNA, the CDR3 is TGTGCCAGCAGCCGGGACGGTAATGAAAAACTGTTTTTT. Translating gives CASSRDGNEKLFF.

This clonotype has more than one count but fewer than ten. The chain has TRBV7-9 and TRBJ2-2; D is possibly TRBD2 (5 bases). Germline assignment: CDR1 SEHNR and CDR2 FQNEAQ (reference sequence). The CDR3 has 17 amino acids. Trimming shortened V by 1 base and J by 5 bases, and 17 bases separated the two germline ends. CDR3 in DNA: TGTGCCAGCAGCTTAGTGACGGGATACCTAAGTACCGGGGAGCTGTTTTTT. Translated, it gives CASSLVTGYLSTGELFF.

The chain joins TRBV12-3 or TRBV12-4 to TRBJ1-1, with 7 bases that match TRBD1. This CDR3 comprises 15 residues. V lost 6 bases and J lost 1; bases outside the gene matches: 8. CDR3 in DNA: TGTGCCAGCAGGACAGAACAGGGGTGGAACACTGAAGCTTTCTTT. The encoded protein is CASRTEQGWNTEAFF.